These 27 T cell receptor beta chains were sequenced from one sample in a study of T cells in women clearing cervical HPV infection. The data were produced by immunoSEQ multiplex PCR, yet TCRdb's version contains in-frame clones alone and is incomplete. Across more than 20,000 clones, the top ten clones capture 2% to 3% of the sample. The sample consisted of blood buffy coat. These receptors all come from a woman between 18 and 69 years old with a cervical HPV16 infection that either progressed to CIN3+ or cleared (not recorded which).

As concerns this clone: Sequencing ends 3 residues short of the CDR3 end; the germline J gene provides the rest. The chain has TRBV7-9 and TRBJ1-6, with 9 positions matching TRBD1. The V gene end was trimmed by 4 bases and the J gene end by 10 bases; junction bases not matched to a gene: 8. CDR3 length equals 15 residues. Germline V lookup: CDR1 SEHNR, CDR2 FQNEAQ (reference sequence). CDR3 region: CASSSAGTGSSPLHF. Partial CDR3 DNA: TGTGCCAGCAGCTCGGCCGGGACAGGGTCCTCACCC.

In regard to this clone: The read stops 3 residues short of the end of the CDR3; the missing end is completed from the germline J gene. The rearrangement links TRBV5-4 to TRBJ2-5; no clear D gene. CDR3 length: 12 amino acids. CDR1 and CDR2 (germline): SGHNT, YYREEE (reference sequence). V shed 2 bases and J shed 5 bases, with 7 bases lying between them. The CDR3 reads CASSLLLETQYF. The CDR3 bases that were read are TGTGCCAGCAGCTTACTTCTGGAGACC.

As concerns this clone: The read halts 3 residues ahead of the CDR3 end, with the missing end drawn from the germline J gene. The genes are TRBV7-9 and TRBJ2-1, with D perhaps TRBD2 (6 bases). This CDR3 is built from 13 residues. The ends were cut back, 7 bases at V and 4 bases at J, with 11 bases in the middle. Germline V CDR1 and CDR2: SEHNR, FQNEAQ (reference sequence). This CDR3 reads CASTRGGYNEQFF. The CDR3 DNA, read in part, is TGTGCCAGCACCCGAGGAGGGTACAATGAG.

Regarding this clone: The read stops 3 residues short of the end of the CDR3; the missing end is completed from the germline J gene. The chain uses TRBV2 and TRBJ1-2; 8 nucleotides align to TRBD1. The CDR3 runs 14 residues. Losses at the gene ends were 7 bases for V and 4 bases for J; bases not matched to a gene: 8. Germline V gene data show CDR1 as SNHLY and CDR2 as FYNNEI. Incomplete CDR3 DNA: TGTGCCAGCATTACGGACAGGGCCCTCTATGGC. Its translation is CASITDRALYG. The whole CDR3 sequence is CASITDRALYGYTF. The whole variable domain, filled in from reference TRBV2 and TRBJ1-2, reads EPEVTQTPSHQVTQMGQEVILRCVPISNHLYFYWYRQILGQKVEFLVSFYNNEISEKSEIFDDQFSVERPDGSNFTLKIRSTKLEDSAMYFCASITDRALYGYTFGSGTRLTVV.

About this clone itself: The sequence runs out 3 residues before the end of the CDR3; the remainder is reconstructed from the germline J gene. This rearrangement joins TRBV7-3 to TRBJ2-3; 13 bases agree with TRBD2. The germline V gene has CDR1 SGHTA and CDR2 FQGTGA. There are 17 residues in the CDR3. Trimming cost V 5 bases and J 2 bases; bases outside gene matches: 7. The CDR3 protein is CASSELAGGPSTDTQYF. The sequenced part of the CDR3 DNA is TGTGCCAGCAGCGAACTAGCGGGGGGGCCTTCCACAGATACG.

Notes on this clone: Read coverage stops 3 residues before the CDR3 terminus; the germline J gene supplies the remainder. The rearrangement links TRBV19 to TRBJ2-1; 8 bases are a match to TRBD2. The CDR3 totals 17 residues. The germline V gene has CDR1 LNHDA and CDR2 SQIVND (reference sequence). V lost 6 bases and J lost 5; bases outside the gene matches: 15. The sequenced CDR3 bases are TGTGCCAGTAGCCCCTCGGAGGCTAGCGGGCCCGACAATGAG. This encodes CASSPSEASGPDNE. The full CDR3 is CASSPSEASGPDNEQFF.

As regards this clone: The read terminates 3 residues before the CDR3 end, so the remaining end is supplied by the germline J gene. The chain joins TRBV7-2 to TRBJ2-2, with a tentative D call TRBD1 (7 bases). There are 13 residues in the CDR3. CDR1 is SGHTA, CDR2 FQGNSA, per germline. CDR3 DNA (partial): TGTGCCAGCAACATCAGGGGGGCCAACGTG. Amino acids: CASNIRGANV. The full CDR3 reads CASNIRGANVLFF.

Remarks on this clone: The CDR3 end is not reached by the read, which stops 3 residues before it; the germline J gene fills it in. V gene TRBV20-1 combines with J gene TRBJ2-3; 11 nucleotides agree with TRBD2. The CDR3 totals 16 residues. V gave up 4 bases and J gave up 4 bases; unmatched junction bases: 10. Germline assignment: CDR1 DFQATT and CDR2 SNEGSKA (reference sequence). CDR3 sequence: CSATKRLAGWADTQYF. Partial CDR3 DNA: TGCAGTGCTACAAAAAGACTAGCGGGATGGGCAGATACG.

As regards this clone: The missing CDR3 end, 3 residues past where the read stops, is filled in from the germline J gene. The rearrangement uses TRBV19 and TRBJ2-3; TRBD2 matches 7 bases. The CDR3 covers 16 residues. Per the germline V gene, CDR1 is LNHDA and CDR2 is SQIVND (reference sequence). The sequenced part of the CDR3 DNA is TGTGCCAGTAGTATAAGAGCGGGGCCTATTCAAGAGACG. Translating it yields CASSIRAGPIQET. Given in full, the CDR3 is CASSIRAGPIQETQYF. Full variable domain (outside the CDR3, taken from reference TRBV19 and TRBJ2-3): DGGITQSPKYLFRKEGQNVTLSCEQNLNHDAMYWYRQDPGQGLRLIYYSQIVNDFQKGDIAEGYSVSREKKESFPLTVTSAQKNPTAFYLCASSIRAGPIQETQYFGPGTRLTVL.

A remark on this clone: The CDR3 goes on 3 residues after the read ends, and that part is filled in from the germline J gene. The rearrangement uses TRBV20-1 and TRBJ2-3, with 7 bases fitting TRBD1. Germline V gives CDR1 DFQATT, CDR2 SNEGSKA (reference sequence). CDR3 length: 14 residues. The CDR3 bases that were read are TGCAGTGCTAGAATAGGGGGCGGCAATCAGCCG. It translates to CSARIGGGNQP. The whole CDR3 sequence reads CSARIGGGNQPQYF.

Concerning this clone itself: The read finishes 3 residues shy of the CDR3 end, and the germline J gene is used to complete it. This chain connects TRBV5-1 to TRBJ1-1, with D perhaps matching TRBD1 (5 bases). Per germline, CDR1 SGHRS and CDR2 YFSETQ. The CDR3 totals 14 residues. The V end lost 5 bases, the J end lost 2 bases, and 13 bases lay between the germline ends. The CDR3 here is CASSETVPNTEAFF. CDR3 bases read: TGCGCCAGCAGTGAGACAGTGCCCAACACTGAA.

Note on this clone: The read is 3 residues too short to cover the CDR3 end, so that end is filled in from the germline J gene. The chain employs TRBV10-3 and TRBJ1-1; D gene ambiguous. The CDR3 is 14 amino acids. The germline gives CDR1 ENHRY, CDR2 SYGVKD. Trimming cost V 10 bases and J 1 base, with 16 bases left between them. Incomplete CDR3 DNA: TGTGCCACCCGCTTTGAAGGGTCGAACACTGAA. It translates to CATRFEGSNTE. The whole CDR3 reads CATRFEGSNTEAFF.

As regards this clone: Read sequence stops 3 residues before the CDR3 end, and the germline J gene provides the missing end. The V and J genes are TRBV7-6 and TRBJ2-3; D remains unclear. Germline CDR1 is SGHVS and CDR2 is FNYEAQ. The ends were cut back, 5 bases at V and 4 bases at J, with 7 bases in the middle. This CDR3 is 12 amino acids long. The CDR3 here is CASSQAADTQYF. The DNA read from the CDR3 is TGTGCCAGCAGCCAGGCAGCAGATACG.

CDR3 bases read: TGCAGTGCCCCCGCCAGCGGACGACTTGGGTCACCC. It yields the protein CSAPASGRLGSP. The CDR3 in its entirety is CSAPASGRLGSPLHF. The chain recombines TRBV20-1 with TRBJ1-6; D ambiguous. The observed sequence ends 3 residues before the CDR3 terminus, with the missing tail filled in from the germline J gene. Trimming pared 6 bases from V and 10 bases from J, leaving 22 bases between. CDR3 size: 15 residues. From germline, CDR1 is DFQATT and CDR2 SNEGSKA (reference sequence).

Notes on this clone: The sequenced fragment ends 3 residues before the CDR3 boundary, so the rest is inferred from the germline J gene. V is TRBV2 and J is TRBJ1-5; no firm D call. This CDR3 has 14 residues. V lost 6 bases, J lost 0 bases, and 9 bases lay in between. Germline CDR1 and CDR2: SNHLY and FYNNEI. The part of the CDR3 DNA that was read is TGTGCCAGCAGCCGACATAATAGCAATCAGCCC. Its translation: CASSRHNSNQP. The whole CDR3 protein reads CASSRHNSNQPQHF.

Worth noting for this clone: The read falls 3 residues short of the CDR3 end, and the missing part is taken from the germline J gene. This chain connects TRBV7-9 to TRBJ2-7; D unresolved. The CDR3 spans 13 residues. CDR1 and CDR2 (germline): SEHNR, FQNEAQ (reference sequence). The V end was cut by 3 bases, the J end by 3 bases, with 9 bases between. The CDR3 bases that were read are TGTGCCAGCAGCTTCTCGGCGGACTACGAG. Amino acids: CASSFSADYE. The entire CDR3 reads CASSFSADYEQYF.

Notes on this clone: The missing CDR3 end, 3 residues past where the read stops, is filled in from the germline J gene. This chain uses TRBV5-4 with TRBJ2-3; D ambiguous. The germline V gene encodes CDR1 SGHNT and CDR2 YYREEE (reference sequence). The CDR3 spans 15 residues. V was pared by 0 bases and J by 0 bases, with 8 bases between. The part of the CDR3 DNA that was read is TGTGCCAGCAGCTTGGACAGCCTTAGCACAGATACG. Translated, it gives CASSLDSLSTDT. In full, the CDR3 reads CASSLDSLSTDTQYF.

Of note for this clone: The read terminates 3 residues ahead of where the CDR3 ends, so the germline J gene completes it. The chain joins TRBV19 to TRBJ1-1; possible D gene TRBD1, 6 bases. CDR1 and CDR2 (germline): LNHDA, SQIVND (reference sequence). This CDR3 is built from 16 residues. V was shortened by 7 bases and J by 4 bases, with 22 bases between the two germline ends. The CDR3 is CASIPWGRGSGTEAFF. CDR3 DNA, as far as it was read: TGTGCCAGTATTCCGTGGGGCAGGGGCTCGGGCACTGAA.

With regard to this clone: The read ends 3 residues shy of where the CDR3 ends; the end is completed using the germline J gene. The V gene is TRBV7-2, the J gene TRBJ2-3, with 10 bases aligning to TRBD1. The germline gives CDR1 SGHTA, CDR2 FQGNSA. This CDR3 comprises 15 residues. The covered CDR3 bases are TGTGCCAGCAGCCAAGAGGGACAGGGGTTCCAGCCG. Amino acids: CASSQEGQGFQP. The entire CDR3 sequence reads CASSQEGQGFQPQYF.

Details on this clone: Coverage ceases 3 residues before the CDR3 finishes, and the germline J gene fills in the end. The genes are TRBV7-9 and TRBJ2-3, with a weak D call TRBD1 (9 bases). Germline CDR1 reads SEHNR; CDR2 reads FQNEAQ (reference sequence). The CDR3 is 14 residues long. The CDR3 sequence: CASSHSGDRETQYF. The CDR3 DNA, read in part, is TGTGCCAGCAGTCATAGCGGGGACAGGGAGACG.

Note on this clone: Sequencing ends 3 residues short of the CDR3 end; the germline J gene provides the rest. The V and J genes are TRBV7-9 and TRBJ1-2; unclear D gene. The CDR3 extends over 15 amino acids. CDR1 and CDR2 (germline): SEHNR, FQNEAQ (reference sequence). The covered CDR3 bases are TGTGCCAGCAGCCCAAACACCAGGTCCAACAATGAC. Translation: CASSPNTRSNND. The CDR3 in its entirety is CASSPNTRSNNDYTF.

A remark on this clone: The read is 3 residues too short to cover the CDR3 end, so that end is filled in from the germline J gene. The gene calls are TRBV28 and TRBJ1-2; D is ambiguous. The CDR3 length is 15 residues. CDR1 MDHEN and CDR2 SYDVKM come from the germline V gene. The CDR3 loop reads CASRPHTGSGLGYTF. CDR3 DNA (partial): TGTGCCAGCAGGCCCCACACGGGGTCCGGTTTAGGC.

CDR3 DNA, as far as it was read: TGTGCCAGCTCCCGTAACCGAGGAGGGGGAGAGACG. It specifies CASSRNRGGGET. The whole CDR3 sequence reads CASSRNRGGGETQYF. V is TRBV5-4 and J is TRBJ2-3; D tentatively reads TRBD1 or TRBD2 (6 bases each). The read ends 3 residues shy of where the CDR3 ends; the end is completed using the germline J gene. This CDR3 is built from 15 residues. CDR1 is SGHNT and CDR2 is YYREEE in the germline V gene (reference sequence).

Concerning this clone: The sequence runs out 3 residues before the end of the CDR3; the remainder is reconstructed from the germline J gene. V is TRBV19 and J is TRBJ1-2, with a weak D call TRBD1 (6 bases). This CDR3 is built from 14 residues. Per germline, CDR1 LNHDA and CDR2 SQIVND (reference sequence). The covered CDR3 bases are TGTGCCAGTACCCAGGGGTCTGGCACAGATACC. As protein: CASTQGSGTDT. The entire CDR3 protein is CASTQGSGTDTYTF.

Regarding this clone: The sequenced fragment ends 3 residues before the CDR3 boundary, so the rest is inferred from the germline J gene. V usage is TRBV19 and J usage is TRBJ1-2; TRBD1 matches 7 bases. The germline V gene has CDR1 LNHDA and CDR2 SQIVND (reference sequence). The CDR3 runs to 15 residues. The CDR3 sequence: CASSQQGGPLEGYTF. CDR3 DNA (partial): TGTGCCAGTAGTCAGCAGGGGGGACCTCTTGAAGGC.

A remark on this clone: The sequence runs out 3 residues before the end of the CDR3; the remainder is reconstructed from the germline J gene. This chain links TRBV19 with TRBJ2-3; 7 positions agree with TRBD1. The CDR3 runs 14 residues. The germline gives CDR1 LNHDA, CDR2 SQIVND (reference sequence). The CDR3 loop is CASSLNRGQQPQYF. Partial CDR3 DNA: TGTGCCAGTAGCCTGAACAGGGGACAACAGCCG.

Comments on this clone: The DNA ends 3 residues before the CDR3 does, and the rest of the CDR3 is filled in from the germline J gene. This chain connects TRBV7-2 to TRBJ1-2; D is perhaps TRBD1 (5 bases). In germline, CDR1 is SGHTA, CDR2 FQGNSA. The CDR3 runs to 13 residues. The CDR3 DNA, read in part, is TGTGCCAGCAGCTTAAAGCAGGGTTTGGAC. It specifies CASSLKQGLD. The CDR3 in full is CASSLKQGLDYTF.